These 7 T cell receptor beta chains share one sample of origin, sequenced in a study of cytomegalovirus exposure and HLA in healthy donors. The PCR was carried out with 60 Vbeta primers and 13 Jbeta primers. The table came from immunoSEQ multiplex PCR; TCRdb's copy has only in-frame clones and leaves some out. The profile covers roughly 200,000 clones, with 70% to 80% appearing a single time and 2.9% taken by the ten largest. Sequencing was performed on PBMCs. These receptors were taken from a male donor in good health and CMV-seronegative.

The chain recombines TRBV28 with TRBJ1-5, with D unresolved. CDR3 length: 11 amino acids. V was shortened by 7 bases and J by 4 bases, with 5 bases between the two germline ends. Germline CDR1 MDHEN, CDR2 SYDVKM. CDR3 amino acids: CASTTNQPQHF. The CDR3, as DNA: TGTGCCAGCACGACAAATCAGCCCCAGCATTTT.

This clone was observed a few times. The chain couples TRBV5-6 to TRBJ2-5, with 7 bases fitting TRBD1. CDR1 and CDR2 (germline): SGHDT, YYEEEE. This CDR3 comprises 13 residues. V gave up 4 bases and J gave up 3 bases; unmatched junction bases: 3. CDR3 region: CASSRDSKETQYF. In DNA, the CDR3 is TGTGCCAGCAGCAGGGACAGTAAAGAGACCCAGTACTTC.

The rearrangement uses TRBV6-5 and TRBJ1-2, with D possibly matching TRBD1 (6 bases). Germline V gene lookup returns CDR1 MNHEY and CDR2 SVGAGI. The ends were cut back, 0 bases at V and 8 bases at J, with 16 bases in the middle. There are 15 residues in the CDR3. CDR3 in amino acids: CASSYSLGGAWGYTF. The CDR3 region has the DNA TGTGCCAGCAGTTACTCCCTTGGGGGGGCGTGGGGCTACACCTTC.

CDR3 coding DNA: TGTGCCAGCAGCTTCGGACAGCGTTATCAGCCCCAGCATTTT. Protein sequence: CASSFGQRYQPQHF. V is TRBV7-8 and J is TRBJ1-5; maybe TRBD1 (6 bases). Germline V CDR1 and CDR2: SGHVS, FQNEAQ. Trimming shortened V by 3 bases and J by 5 bases, and 11 bases separated the two germline ends. The CDR3 runs 14 residues.

This clone was seen only once. The junction and the germline gene differ at one end; a read error may be behind it. The CDR3 nucleotides read TGCGCCAGCAGCCAAGGGTCGGGACTAGCCTACGGGCAGTACTTC. Its protein product is CASSQGSGLAYGQYF. The gene calls are TRBV4-1 and TRBJ2-7; TRBD2 matches 9 bases. The CDR3 is made up of 15 amino acids. Germline values: CDR1 MGHRA, CDR2 YSYEKL.

This clone was counted a few times. V usage is TRBV18 and J usage is TRBJ1-2; no reliable D call. CDR3 length equals 14 residues. Trimming shortened V by 3 bases and J by 2 bases, and 10 bases separated the two germline ends. Germline values: CDR1 KGHSH, CDR2 LQKENI. CDR3 DNA sequence: TGTGCCAGCTCACCTATAGGAGAGAACTATGGCTACACCTTC. Translated: CASSPIGENYGYTF.

The chain links TRBV12-5 to TRBJ2-1; 9 positions match TRBD2. Looked up from germline, CDR1 is LGHNT and CDR2 is FRNRAP. The CDR3 is 15 amino acids. The junction had 5 bases not matched to a gene; V was cut back by 3 bases and J by 5 bases. Here the CDR3 reads CASGFRLAGNNEQFF. The CDR3 DNA reads as TGTGCTAGTGGTTTCAGGCTAGCGGGGAACAATGAGCAGTTCTTC. Full variable domain (rest looked up from reference TRBV12-5 and TRBJ2-1): DARVTQTPRHKVTEMGQEVTMRCQPILGHNTVFWYRQTMMQGLELLAYFRNRAPLDDSGMPKDRFSAEMPDATLATLKIQPSEPRDSAVYFCASGFRLAGNNEQFFGPGTRLTVL.